This T cell receptor beta chain was captured in a study of cytomegalovirus exposure and HLA in healthy donors (dated by TCRdb to about 2017). Concerning the study at large: In an earlier analysis of 450 to 750 of the donors, around 290 Gb of sequence data and 100 million or so unique TCR beta sequences from 150 million to 200 million T cells were reported. Roughly 300 gigabases of sequencing data and approximately 93 million unique TCR sequences were included in an early release covering about 600 HLA-typed donors. Of the roughly 430 genotyped donors, around 81% fell in the genetic ancestry cluster associated with self-reported Caucasian donors. The study aimed to test whether cataloging public T cell receptors could reveal signatures of past pathogen exposure. The study profiled the T cell repertoires of more than 500 subjects by immunosequencing and related them to cytomegalovirus serostatus. In addition to the first cohort of several hundred subjects, a separate validation cohort of 120 different subjects was used. High-throughput TCR immunosequencing, statistical association of individual TCRs with disease status, and machine learning were combined to predict cytomegalovirus infection status. A later analysis re-examined previously published TCR beta repertoires from just over 650 donors and added high-resolution HLA genotyping to investigate patterns of TCR occurrence. Rather than using new phenotypic data, the later analysis identified candidate immune exposures from TCR beta sequences and from how often those sequences occurred across donors. An earlier analysis of more than 450 of the donors used high-throughput TCR beta sequencing to judge whether each TCR beta V gene segment behaved as functional or pseudogenic. Donor age, sex, ethnicity and CMV serostatus were compiled together with the repertoire data. Genome-wide SNP genotypes for about 55% of the roughly 670 donors were used in a later genetic analysis, which treated that subset as a discovery cohort. Every repertoire in the discovery cohort had been generated on one and the same sequencing platform. HLA typing covered class I and class II loci at four-digit resolution. The number of typed donors differed by locus: about 620-630 for A, B, C, DRB1 and DQB1; 500 to 550 for DQA1; 606 for DPA1; and approximately 450 for DPB1. A handful of DR-DQ haplotypes were handled as single units for association and clustering because linkage in the cohort was strong. Among 300 to 500 genotyped donors of the cohort, an average of around 240,000 unique TCR beta nucleotide sequences was sequenced per donor, of which 15% to 20% were non-productive.

In total, roughly 710 healthy bone marrow donors made up the cohort. Cohort members were all nominally healthy when sampled, although unrecorded immune exposures were likely present. The donor tested CMV seronegative, placing the donor among the 350 or so seronegative members of the cohort. Each donor provided a peripheral blood sample, and peripheral blood mononuclear cells were used for TCR beta sequencing. The Qiagen DNeasy Blood Extraction Kit was used to extract genomic DNA from the blood cell samples. Per the germline V gene (reference sequence), SEHNR is the CDR1 and FQNEAQ is the CDR2. The CDR3 numbers 14 residues from cysteine through phenylalanine. The entry retains the CDR3 DNA only, 42 bases that are in frame from base 1. The germline V and J ends show losses of 3 bases and 4 bases respectively, and no gene match explains 2 bases of the junction. Points on this clone: Its binding antigen is unknown. Per-base quality was not reported, and no clone a single base away is much larger than it.

Library creation used the immunoSEQ multiplex PCR assay. For the multiplex PCR, a mixture combining 60 forward primers for TCR Vbeta segments and 13 reverse primers for TCR Jbeta segments was used. Amplification of the CDR3 region of rearranged TCR beta genes was performed with a multiplex PCR assay on genomic DNA. The amplified TCR beta libraries were sequenced on the Illumina HiSeq System as 87-base-pair reads. In the original analysis: A later analysis tallied around 82 million unique TCR beta chains across the 550 to 850 repertoires, and about 12 million of those chains were shared by two or more donors. Raw reads were error-corrected and collapsed into unique sequences with a nearest-neighbor algorithm that merged closely related sequences to remove PCR and sequencing errors. CDR3 sequences were aligned to IMGT reference sequences to assign V, D and J gene segments. Each retained sequence needed at least a six-nucleotide match to both a V gene segment and a J gene segment. Rearrangements were called productive when the CDR3 lacked stop codons and stayed in frame with V and J; all others were non-productive. CDR3 was defined by IMGT convention, running from the second conserved V-encoded cysteine to the conserved J-encoded phenylalanine. The earlier analysis of a few hundred of the donors excluded sequences that lacked an unambiguous match to a single V gene segment. In an earlier analysis of a few hundred of the donors, V segments were called functional above 56.7% productive rearrangements and were called segregating when the between-donor standard deviation exceeded 5%. A statistical classification framework was built to diagnose cytomegalovirus status from the catalog of TCR beta chain sequences. A later analysis assigned V and J genes by comparing TCR nucleotide sequences with IMGT/GENE-DB human TR gene sequences. The TCRdist pipeline was used in a later analysis to assign CDR3 sequences and most-parsimonious VDJ recombination scenarios. A later analysis defined each TCR beta chain by its CDR3 amino acid sequence plus V-gene family, and excluded reads lacking a unique V-gene family. To address suspected cross-contamination and a sequencing artifact, a later analysis removed 550 to 750 highly shared, low-generation-probability nucleotide sequences. In a later analysis, a clonal expansion index was calculated for each public chain from normalized within-repertoire ranks of inferred template counts. In a later analysis, generation probabilities were computed using a VDJ recombination model fitted to out-of-frame rearrangements, and the results were checked against IGoR. In a later analysis, TCR-TCR, TCR-HLA and TCR-CMV co-occurrence was scored with hypergeometric tests, and a repertoire-size bias correction was applied to TCR pairs. In a later analysis, false discovery rates were estimated by permuting HLA or CMV assignments 20 times. In a later analysis, co-occurring TCRs were grouped with DBSCAN, and TCRdist sequence similarity was added when clustering was performed within HLA-allele-positive subsets. For co-occurrence clustering, repertoires with fewer than 30,000 or more than 120,000 public chains were excluded, along with roughly 5 repertoires with anomalous nucleotide sharing. As stored in TCRdb, this immuneACCESS dataset retains in-frame rearrangements with V and J assigned. A fraction of the clones does not appear; measured against another copy, unresolved V genes explain less than half of the discrepancy, and the remainder lacks a known reason. V and J calls plus clone size are reproduced from that table; the DNA served to infer D and trimming. Across this sample there are more than 130,000 clones, with around 76% seen only once. Roughly 2.8% of the sample goes to the ten largest clones.

The full study reports these points: The cohort was sequenced for TCR beta chains only, and without alpha or paired-chain data the features that could be detected were limited. A later analysis associated 16,951 TCR beta sequences with specific HLA alleles at a false discovery rate of 0.05. The sequencing pipeline was judged likely to have produced a cluster of highly shared sequence variants as a technical artifact. Most CMV-associated TCR beta chains appeared to be HLA-restricted in a later analysis, and the HLA associations seemed to be driven largely by CMV exposure. In a later analysis, several top co-occurrence clusters were reported to appear linked to parvovirus B19, influenza, CMV and Epstein-Barr virus. V-gene and J-gene trimming of TCR beta chains was associated with a missense DCLRE1C variant in a later genetic analysis, and the association was replicated in an independent cohort. In vitro tests confirmed that a few of the cytomegalovirus-associated TCR beta chains recognize cytomegalovirus antigens. A further reported finding was that TCR beta sequences accurately predicted the HLA-A and HLA-B alleles for most subjects in the first cohort. According to a later genetic analysis, donors in an Asian-associated ancestry cluster had fewer N-insertions in productive TCRs than the approximately 650-donor mean. In the study, around 150 TCR beta chains were listed as associated with cytomegalovirus. In an earlier analysis of some 500 of the donors, most TCR beta V segments appeared in productive rearrangements about 90% or about 30% of the time, broadly matching IMGT annotations. According to a later analysis, TCR association rates differed among HLA loci, with DRB1 alleles showing the most associated TCRs and HLA-C alleles showing the fewest. Most TCR sequences were seen in very few donors, while some public TCRs were found in many individuals. In a later analysis, HLA-associated TCR beta chains were found to be more clonally expanded and to have lower generation probabilities than equally common non-associated chains. The authors suggested that the approach could potentially be extended to other disease states and immunological phenotypes. Linkage disequilibrium might explain the correlated functional status among segregating V segments, but an unknown experimental factor could not be ruled out. Because HLA typing was unavailable for some donors at each locus, only the typed subset was used in association tests. The presence/absence analyses assumed that sequencing depth was roughly uniform across donors, and that assumption may not be true. Some IMGT-functional V segments, including TRBV6-2 and TRBV6-3, could not be distinguished by the 87-base-pair reads and were therefore excluded. For the cohort, immune exposure information was limited to CMV serostatus. In both the original and validation cohorts, the classifier was reported to diagnose cytomegalovirus status with high specificity and sensitivity. Approximately 16 rarely observed V segments, including chromosome 9 orphons, were excluded from the earlier analysis of several hundred of the donors because counts were too low. When HLA alleles, especially DR and DQ, strongly co-occurred, TCR associations were difficult to assign to individual alleles.

The clonotype comes from a male donor in good health and CMV-seronegative. The source material was PBMCs. The chain was built from TRBV7-9 and TRBJ1-4; 7 central bases correspond to TRBD1. The CDR3 amino acid sequence is: CASSLGQLNEKLFF. The nucleotides are TGTGCCAGCAGCTTGGGACAGCTTAATGAAAAACTGTTTTTT.